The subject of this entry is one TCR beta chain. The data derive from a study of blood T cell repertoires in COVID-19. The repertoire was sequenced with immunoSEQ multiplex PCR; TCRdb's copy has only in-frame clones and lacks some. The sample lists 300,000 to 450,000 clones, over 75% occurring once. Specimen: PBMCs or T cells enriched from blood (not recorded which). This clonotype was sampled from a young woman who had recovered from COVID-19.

The CDR3 nucleotides are TGCGCCAGCAGCTTGGTTGGTGGACATTCCGCCGCGGGAAACACCATATATTTT. The encoded protein is CASSLVGGHSAAGNTIYF. V and J are TRBV5-1 and TRBJ1-3, with D possibly TRBD1 on 5 matching bases. There are 18 residues in the CDR3. Germline values: CDR1 SGHRS, CDR2 YFSETQ. V gave up 0 bases and J gave up 4 bases, with 20 bases separating them. The whole variable domain, filled in from reference TRBV5-1 and TRBJ1-3, reads KAGVTQTPRYLIKTRGQQVTLSCSPISGHRSVSWYQQTPGQGLQFLFEYFSETQRNKGNFPGRFSGRQFSNSRSEMNVSTLELGDSALYLCASSLVGGHSAAGNTIYFGEGSWLTVV.